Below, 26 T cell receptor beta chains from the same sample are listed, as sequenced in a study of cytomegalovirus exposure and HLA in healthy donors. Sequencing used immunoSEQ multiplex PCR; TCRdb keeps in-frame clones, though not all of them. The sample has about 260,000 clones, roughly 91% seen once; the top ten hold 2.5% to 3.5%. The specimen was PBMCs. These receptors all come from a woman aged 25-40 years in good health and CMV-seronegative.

The CDR3 DNA follows: TGCGCCAGCAGCCGGGGGACATCCACCGTCGACAATGAGCAGTTCTTC. Its translation is CASSRGTSTVDNEQFF. This chain uses TRBV5-1 with TRBJ2-1; perhaps D is TRBD1 or TRBD2 (6 bases each). The V end was cut by 4 bases, the J end by 5 bases, with 19 bases between. Germline V gene lookup returns CDR1 SGHRS and CDR2 YFSETQ. There are 16 residues in the CDR3.

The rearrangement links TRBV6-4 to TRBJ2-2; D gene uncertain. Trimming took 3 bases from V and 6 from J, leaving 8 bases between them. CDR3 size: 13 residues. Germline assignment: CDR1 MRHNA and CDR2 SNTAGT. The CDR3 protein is CASSDMWAGELFF. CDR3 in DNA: TGTGCCAGCAGTGATATGTGGGCCGGGGAGCTGTTTTTT.

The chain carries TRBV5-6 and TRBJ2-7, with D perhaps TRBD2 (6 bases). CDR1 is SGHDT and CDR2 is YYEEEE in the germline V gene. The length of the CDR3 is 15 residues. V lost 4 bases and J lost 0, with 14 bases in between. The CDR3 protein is CASSHELANSYEQYF. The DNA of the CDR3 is TGTGCCAGCAGCCATGAACTAGCAAACTCCTACGAGCAGTACTTC.

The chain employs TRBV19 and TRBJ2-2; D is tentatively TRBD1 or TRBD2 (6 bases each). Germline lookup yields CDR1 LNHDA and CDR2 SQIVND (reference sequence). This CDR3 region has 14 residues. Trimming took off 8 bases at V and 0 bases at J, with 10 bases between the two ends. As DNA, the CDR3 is TGTGCCAGTGGGGGCGGGACGAACACCGGGGAGCTGTTTTTT. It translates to CASGGGTNTGELFF.

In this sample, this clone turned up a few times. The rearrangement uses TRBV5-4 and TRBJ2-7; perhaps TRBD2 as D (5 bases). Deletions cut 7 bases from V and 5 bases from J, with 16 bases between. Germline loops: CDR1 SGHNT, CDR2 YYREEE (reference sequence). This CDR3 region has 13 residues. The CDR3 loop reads CASGMVGADEQYF. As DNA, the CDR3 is TGTGCCAGCGGGATGGTGGGAGCGGACGAGCAGTACTTC.

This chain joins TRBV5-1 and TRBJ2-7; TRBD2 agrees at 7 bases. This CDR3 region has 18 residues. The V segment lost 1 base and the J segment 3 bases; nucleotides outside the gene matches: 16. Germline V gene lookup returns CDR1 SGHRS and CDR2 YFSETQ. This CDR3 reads CASSLSSLGASGNYEQYF. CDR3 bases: TGCGCCAGCAGCTTGTCGTCGCTGGGAGCTAGCGGAAACTACGAGCAGTACTTC.

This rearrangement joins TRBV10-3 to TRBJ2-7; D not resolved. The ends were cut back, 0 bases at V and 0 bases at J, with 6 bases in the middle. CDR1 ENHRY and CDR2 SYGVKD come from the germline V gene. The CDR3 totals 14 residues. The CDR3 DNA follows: TGTGCCATCAGTGAGTCGAGTACCTCCTACGAGCAGTACTTC. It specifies CAISESSTSYEQYF.

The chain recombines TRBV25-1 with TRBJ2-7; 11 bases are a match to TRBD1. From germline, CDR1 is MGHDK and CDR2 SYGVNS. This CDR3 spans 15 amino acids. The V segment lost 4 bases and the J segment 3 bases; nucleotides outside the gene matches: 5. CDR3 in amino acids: CASSAGTGGFYEQYF. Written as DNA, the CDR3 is TGTGCCAGCAGTGCTGGGACAGGGGGATTCTACGAGCAGTACTTC.

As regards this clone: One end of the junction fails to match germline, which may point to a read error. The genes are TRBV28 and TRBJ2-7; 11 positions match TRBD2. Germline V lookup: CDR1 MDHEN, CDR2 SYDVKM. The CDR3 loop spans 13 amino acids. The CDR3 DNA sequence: TGTGCCATCACCTCGGGGCTAGCGGGAGGCCCCGTTTTC. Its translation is CAITSGLAGGPVF. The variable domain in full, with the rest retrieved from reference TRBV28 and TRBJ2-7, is DVKVTQSSRYLVKRTGEKVFLECVQDMDHENMFWYRQDPGLGLRLIYFSYDVKMKEKGDIPEGYSVSREKKERFSLILESASTNQTSMYLCAITSGLAGGPVFGPGTRLTVT.

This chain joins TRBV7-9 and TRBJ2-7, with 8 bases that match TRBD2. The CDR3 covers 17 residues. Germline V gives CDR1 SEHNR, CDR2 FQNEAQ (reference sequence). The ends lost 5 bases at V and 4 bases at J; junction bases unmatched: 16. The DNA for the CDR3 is TGTGCCAGCAGCCTCCCCCGGGAGGGCGTTGTTTCTTACGAGCAGTACTTC. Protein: CASSLPREGVVSYEQYF.

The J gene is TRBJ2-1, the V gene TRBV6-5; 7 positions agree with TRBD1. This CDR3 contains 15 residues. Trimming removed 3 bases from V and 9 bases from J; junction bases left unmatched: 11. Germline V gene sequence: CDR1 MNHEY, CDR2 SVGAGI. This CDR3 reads CASSYDRVEGSEQFF. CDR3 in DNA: TGTGCCAGCAGTTATGACAGGGTCGAGGGCAGTGAGCAGTTCTTC.

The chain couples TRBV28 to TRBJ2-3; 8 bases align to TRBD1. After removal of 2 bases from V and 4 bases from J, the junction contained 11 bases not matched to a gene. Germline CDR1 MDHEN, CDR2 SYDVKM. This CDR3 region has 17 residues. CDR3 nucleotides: TGTGCCAGCAGTTTACTGGTCGGGCAGGGGGCACCAGATACGCAGTATTTT. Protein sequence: CASSLLVGQGAPDTQYF. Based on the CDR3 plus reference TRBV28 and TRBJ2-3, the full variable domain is DVKVTQSSRYLVKRTGEKVFLECVQDMDHENMFWYRQDPGLGLRLIYFSYDVKMKEKGDIPEGYSVSREKKERFSLILESASTNQTSMYLCASSLLVGQGAPDTQYFGPGTRLTVL.

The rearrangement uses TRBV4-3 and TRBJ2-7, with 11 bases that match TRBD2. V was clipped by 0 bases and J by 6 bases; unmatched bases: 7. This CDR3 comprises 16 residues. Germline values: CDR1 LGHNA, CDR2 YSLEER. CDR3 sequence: CASSQEIAGGPGEQYF. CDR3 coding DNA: TGCGCCAGCAGCCAAGAAATAGCGGGAGGGCCTGGCGAGCAGTACTTC.

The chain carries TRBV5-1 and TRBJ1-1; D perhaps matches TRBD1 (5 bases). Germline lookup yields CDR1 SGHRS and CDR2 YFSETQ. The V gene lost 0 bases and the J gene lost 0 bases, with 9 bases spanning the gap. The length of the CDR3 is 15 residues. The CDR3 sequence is CASSLAGTVNTEAFF. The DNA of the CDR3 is TGCGCCAGCAGCTTGGCCGGGACGGTGAACACTGAAGCTTTCTTT. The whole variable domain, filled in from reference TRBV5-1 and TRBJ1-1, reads KAGVTQTPRYLIKTRGQQVTLSCSPISGHRSVSWYQQTPGQGLQFLFEYFSETQRNKGNFPGRFSGRQFSNSRSEMNVSTLELGDSALYLCASSLAGTVNTEAFFGQGTRLTVV.

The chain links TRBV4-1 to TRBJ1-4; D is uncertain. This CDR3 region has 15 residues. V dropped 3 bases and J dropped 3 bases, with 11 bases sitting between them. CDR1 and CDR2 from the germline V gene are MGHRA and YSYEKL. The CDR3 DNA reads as TGCGCCAGCAGCCATCCCGGCACAGCTAATGAAAAACTGTTTTTT. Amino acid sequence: CASSHPGTANEKLFF.

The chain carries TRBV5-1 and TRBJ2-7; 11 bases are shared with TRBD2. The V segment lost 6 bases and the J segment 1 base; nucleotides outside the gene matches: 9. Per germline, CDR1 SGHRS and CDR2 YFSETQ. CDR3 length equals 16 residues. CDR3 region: CASTPLAGGRSYEQYF. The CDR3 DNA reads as TGCGCCAGCACCCCTCTAGCGGGAGGACGATCCTACGAGCAGTACTTC.

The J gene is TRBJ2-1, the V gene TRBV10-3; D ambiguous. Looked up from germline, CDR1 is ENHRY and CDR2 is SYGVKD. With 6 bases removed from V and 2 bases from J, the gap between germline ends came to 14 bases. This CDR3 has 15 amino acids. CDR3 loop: CAIRDLGNTYNEQFF. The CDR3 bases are TGTGCCATCAGAGACCTAGGCAACACCTACAATGAGCAGTTCTTC.

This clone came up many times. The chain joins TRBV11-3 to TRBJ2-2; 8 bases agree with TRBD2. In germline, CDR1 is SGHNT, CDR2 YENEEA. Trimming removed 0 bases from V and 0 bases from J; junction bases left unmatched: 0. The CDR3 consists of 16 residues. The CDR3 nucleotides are TGTGCCAGCAGCTTAGAGCGGGAGGCGAACACCGGGGAGCTGTTTTTT. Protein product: CASSLEREANTGELFF.

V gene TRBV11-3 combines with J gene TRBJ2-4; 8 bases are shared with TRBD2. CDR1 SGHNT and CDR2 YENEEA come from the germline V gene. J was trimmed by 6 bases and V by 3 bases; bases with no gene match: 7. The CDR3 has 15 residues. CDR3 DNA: TGTGCCAGCAGCTTCGGGGGGGCGCTAGGAAACATTCAGTACTTC. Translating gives CASSFGGALGNIQYF.

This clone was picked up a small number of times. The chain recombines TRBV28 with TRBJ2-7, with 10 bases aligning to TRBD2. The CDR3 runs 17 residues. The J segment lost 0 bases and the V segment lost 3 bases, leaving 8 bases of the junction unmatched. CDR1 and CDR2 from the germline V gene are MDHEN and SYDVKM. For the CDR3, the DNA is TGTGCCAGCAGTTTTCGTCTAGCGGGAGCTAGCTCCTACGAGCAGTACTTC. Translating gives CASSFRLAGASSYEQYF.

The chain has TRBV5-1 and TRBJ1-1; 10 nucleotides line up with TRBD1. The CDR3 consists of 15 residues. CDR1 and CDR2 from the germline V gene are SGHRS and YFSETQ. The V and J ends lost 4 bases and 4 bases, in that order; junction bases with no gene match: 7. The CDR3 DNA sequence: TGCGCCAGCAGCCCCCGACAGGGGGCGCGCACTGAAGCTTTCTTT. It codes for CASSPRQGARTEAFF.

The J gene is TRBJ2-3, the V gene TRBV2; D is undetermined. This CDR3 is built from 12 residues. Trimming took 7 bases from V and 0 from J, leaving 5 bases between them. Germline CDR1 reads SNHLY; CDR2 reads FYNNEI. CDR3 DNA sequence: TGTGCCAGCATTTCTAGCACAGATACGCAGTATTTT. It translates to CASISSTDTQYF.

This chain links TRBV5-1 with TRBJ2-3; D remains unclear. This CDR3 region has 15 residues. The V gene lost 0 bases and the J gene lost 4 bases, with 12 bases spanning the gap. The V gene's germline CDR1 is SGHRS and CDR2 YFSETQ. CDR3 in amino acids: CASSLERTPPDTQYF. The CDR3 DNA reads TGCGCCAGCAGCTTGGAACGGACCCCTCCAGATACGCAGTATTTT.

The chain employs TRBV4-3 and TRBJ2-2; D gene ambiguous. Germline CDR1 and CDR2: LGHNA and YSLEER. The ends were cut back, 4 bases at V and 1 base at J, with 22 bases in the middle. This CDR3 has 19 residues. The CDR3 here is CASSPKSSRFTWNTGELFF. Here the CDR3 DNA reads TGCGCCAGCAGCCCCAAATCATCTCGGTTTACGTGGAACACCGGGGAGCTGTTTTTT.

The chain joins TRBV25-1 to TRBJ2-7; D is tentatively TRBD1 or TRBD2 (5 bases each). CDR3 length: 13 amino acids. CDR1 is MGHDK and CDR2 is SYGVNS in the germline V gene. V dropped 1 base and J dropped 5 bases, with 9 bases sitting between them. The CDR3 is CASSELGDHEQYF. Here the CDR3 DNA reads TGTGCCAGCAGTGAATTGGGGGACCACGAGCAGTACTTC.

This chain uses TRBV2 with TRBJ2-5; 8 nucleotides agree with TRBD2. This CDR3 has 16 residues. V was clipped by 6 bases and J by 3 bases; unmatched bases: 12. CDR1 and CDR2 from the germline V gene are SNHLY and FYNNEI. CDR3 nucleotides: TGTGCCAGCAGCGAATCCGACGGGACTAGGGAAGAGACCCAGTACTTC. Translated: CASSESDGTREETQYF.